Following are 16 T cell receptor beta chains from one sample sequenced in a study of patients and donors after allogeneic stem cell transplantation. From the RT-PCR reads, TCRdb called clonotypes with MiXCR, one entry per CDR3 protein. Among over 350,000 distinct CDR3 sequences, roughly 17% were seen once, and the ten largest hold around 7.2%. The specimen sequenced was blood, either unsorted or a sorted T cell fraction (not recorded which). Receptor source: a human donor who was either an allogeneic HSCT recipient or a stem cell or donor lymphocyte infusion donor (not recorded which). It is not recorded whose cells these are; they may come from a transplant donor.

This clonotype was detected only a few times. The rearrangement links TRBV6-2 or TRBV6-3 to TRBJ1-5; D unresolved. Germline assignment: CDR1 MNHEY and CDR2 SVGEGT. The CDR3 has 14 amino acids. V dropped 2 bases and J dropped 4 bases, with 9 bases sitting between them. In DNA, the CDR3 is TGTGCCAGCAGTTACACGAACTATAATCAGCCCCAGCATTTT. It codes for CASSYTNYNQPQHF.

The rearrangement uses TRBV11-2 and TRBJ2-3; possibly TRBD2 for D (6 bases). Germline V gene sequence: CDR1 SGHAT, CDR2 FQNNGV. The length of the CDR3 is 15 residues. V gave up 2 bases and J gave up 1 base, with 10 bases separating them. CDR3 in DNA: TGTGCCAGCAGCTTATTGGGGAGGCGCACAGATACGCAGTATTTT. Translation gives CASSLLGRRTDTQYF.

The rearrangement links TRBV5-1 to TRBJ1-5, with unresolved D. The CDR3 contains 15 residues. V was clipped by 1 base and J by 1 base, with 9 bases between them. Germline V CDR1 and CDR2: SGHRS, YFSETQ. Here the CDR3 reads CASSLRGRSNQPQHF. Here the CDR3 DNA reads TGCGCCAGCAGCTTGAGAGGTCGGAGCAATCAGCCCCAGCATTTT. Full variable domain (remainder filled in from reference TRBV5-1 and TRBJ1-5): KAGVTQTPRYLIKTRGQQVTLSCSPISGHRSVSWYQQTPGQGLQFLFEYFSETQRNKGNFPGRFSGRQFSNSRSEMNVSTLELGDSALYLCASSLRGRSNQPQHFGDGTRLSIL.

This clonotype was detected a few times. This chain joins TRBV5-1 and TRBJ2-1, with D perhaps given as TRBD1 or TRBD2 (6 bases each). V lost 4 bases, J lost 3 bases, and 26 bases lay in between. The CDR3 covers 19 residues. Germline lookup yields CDR1 SGHRS and CDR2 YFSETQ. CDR3 residues: CASSKRGVGLADHYNEQFF. CDR3 coding DNA: TGCGCCAGCAGCAAAAGGGGGGTCGGGCTAGCAGACCACTACAATGAGCAGTTCTTC.

The chain joins TRBV6-5 to TRBJ2-5, with D hard to call. V dropped 0 bases and J dropped 0 bases, with 5 bases sitting between them. Germline CDR1 reads MNHEY; CDR2 reads SVGAGI. There are 14 residues in the CDR3. CDR3 amino acids: CASSYSGNQETQYF. The CDR3 DNA is TGTGCCAGCAGTTACTCGGGGAACCAAGAGACCCAGTACTTC.

A few counts support this clonotype. The gene calls are TRBV20-1 and TRBJ2-1; no reliable D call. The CDR3 runs 13 residues. CDR1 is DFQATT and CDR2 is SNEGSKA in the germline V gene (reference sequence). V lost 3 bases, J lost 3 bases, and 9 bases lay in between. DNA for the CDR3: TGCAGTGCTAGGTCACAGAACTACAATGAGCAGTTCTTC. Its protein product is CSARSQNYNEQFF.

This clonotype was detected a few times. This sequence joins TRBV12-3 or TRBV12-4 and TRBJ2-7; 11 bases align to TRBD2. Trimming took 8 bases from V and 2 from J; bases not matched to a gene: 8. The CDR3 loop spans 15 amino acids. CDR3 in amino acids: CASGQGTSGAYEQYF. The DNA of the CDR3 is TGTGCCAGCGGGCAAGGGACTAGCGGTGCCTACGAGCAGTACTTC.

The chain carries TRBV18 and TRBJ1-5; D perhaps matches TRBD1 (6 bases). The CDR3 runs to 15 residues. Germline values: CDR1 KGHSH, CDR2 LQKENI. V lost 6 bases and J 6 bases, leaving 18 bases between the germline ends. CDR3 DNA: TGTGCCAGCTCCCCAACGCCAGGGGCGCGTCAGCCCCAGCATTTT. This sequence encodes CASSPTPGARQPQHF.

This clonotype was counted a few times. The rearrangement links TRBV6-5 to TRBJ2-3; 9 bases map to TRBD2. The CDR3 has 17 amino acids. In germline, CDR1 is MNHEY, CDR2 SVGAGI. J lost 1 base, V lost 2 bases, and 7 bases had no gene match. The CDR3 sequence is CASSYVSGSFGTDTQYF. CDR3 bases: TGTGCCAGCAGTTACGTTAGCGGGAGCTTTGGCACAGATACGCAGTATTTT.

This clonotype was found a few times. The V and J genes are TRBV2 and TRBJ2-1, with D unclear. From germline, CDR1 is SNHLY and CDR2 FYNNEI. Trimming took off 8 bases at V and 8 bases at J, with 13 bases between the two ends. CDR3 length: 12 residues. The CDR3 bases are TGTGCCAGCGCCATAACTGTCGATGAGCAGTTCTTC. Translation: CASAITVDEQFF.

DNA of the CDR3: TGTGCCAGCAGCCAAGGACTAGCCTGGGTCAATGAGCAGTTCTTC. This translates into CASSQGLAWVNEQFF. The gene calls are TRBV5-5 and TRBJ2-1; 8 nucleotides match TRBD2. The germline gives CDR1 SGHKS, CDR2 YYEKEE (reference sequence). V lost 4 bases to trimming and J lost 6 bases; unmatched junction nucleotides: 9. The CDR3 length is 15 residues. Full variable domain (missing parts from reference TRBV5-5 and TRBJ2-1): DAGVTQSPTHLIKTRGQQVTLRCSPISGHKSVSWYQQVLGQGPQFIFQYYEKEERGRGNFPDRFSARQFPNYSSELNVNALLLGDSALYLCASSQGLAWVNEQFFGPGTRLTVL.

This clonotype was seen repeatedly, ten times or more. The J gene is TRBJ2-4, the V gene TRBV4-3; 15 nucleotides match TRBD2. The germline V gene has CDR1 LGHNA and CDR2 YSLEER. Losses at the gene ends were 0 bases for V and 4 bases for J; bases not matched to a gene: 1. CDR3 size: 17 residues. This CDR3 is CASSQDGTSGGKNIQYF. CDR3 DNA: TGCGCCAGCAGCCAAGATGGGACTAGCGGGGGGAAAAACATTCAGTACTTC.

This rearrangement joins TRBV27 to TRBJ2-7, with D possibly TRBD2 on 6 matching bases. Germline CDR1 MNHEY, CDR2 SMNVEV (reference sequence). This CDR3 contains 11 residues. V was shortened by 7 bases and J by 6 bases, with 10 bases between the two germline ends. The CDR3: CASNGGAEQYF. The CDR3 DNA reads TGTGCCAGCAACGGAGGGGCCGAGCAGTACTTC.

This clonotype was observed once. The V gene is TRBV12-3 or TRBV12-4, the J gene TRBJ1-2, with 7 bases fitting TRBD1. The CDR3 spans 16 residues. V shed 5 bases, J shed 2 bases, and the junction held 11 bases outside the gene matches. The CDR3 sequence: CASSDTNRGRNYGYTF. In nucleotides, the CDR3 is TGTGCCAGCAGTGACACCAACAGGGGAAGAAACTATGGCTACACCTTC.

This clonotype was recorded many times. CDR3 sequence (DNA): TGTGCCAGCAGCCAAGGGTACACTGAAGCTTTCTTT. Its translation is CASSQGYTEAFF. The V gene is TRBV3-1, the J gene TRBJ1-1, with no clear D. The V end lost 1 base, the J end lost 3 bases, and 3 bases lay between the germline ends. The CDR3 has 12 amino acids. CDR1 is LGHDT and CDR2 is YNNKEL in the germline V gene (reference sequence).

V usage is TRBV20-1 and J usage is TRBJ1-5; 12 nucleotides agree with TRBD1. Unmatched junction bases numbered 9, after V lost 6 bases and J lost 6 bases. The germline gives CDR1 DFQATT, CDR2 SNEGSKA (reference sequence). The CDR3 sequence is 15 residues long. In nucleotides, the CDR3 is TGCAGTGCCCTGCCGGGACAGGGGGCAGGTCAGCCCCAGCATTTT. Its protein product is CSALPGQGAGQPQHF.